This TCR beta chain was observed in a study of regulatory T cells in long-lasting Graves disease. Whole-study findings and limits: Those with persistent Graves' had less TCR diversity than newly diagnosed patients. Newly diagnosed disease favored TRBV20-1 and TRBJ2-1 over persistent disease.

Trimming took 3 bases from V and 1 from J; bases not matched to a gene: 5. The CDR3 is 14 amino acids. Germline V gene lookup returns CDR1 DFQATT and CDR2 SNEGSKA (reference sequence). At least ten counts were recorded for this clonotype. As yet, its antigen is unknown. Through Arm-PCR of CDR3 regions and iRepertoire HTBI primers, TCR beta libraries were built. TCRdb re-analysed the multiplex PCR reads in MiXCR, keeping a single row per CDR3 protein. The repertoire has about 420,000 distinct CDR3 sequences, about a quarter of them found once; the top ten carry roughly 26%. Regarding time point: persistent/refractory GD, antithyroid drugs over 5 years with positive TRAb. PBMC RNA was the source of the TCR library. An endocrinology department in Xi'an, China, recruited the patients.

This TCR derives from a female donor with Graves disease. Sequencing was performed on peripheral blood mononuclear cells (PBMCs), taken when the disease was refractory, from a patient treated with antithyroid drugs. This sequence joins TRBV20-1 and TRBJ2-5; the match to TRBD1 covers 7 bases. The CDR3 loop is CSARGRGTQETQYF. In nucleotides, the CDR3 is TGCAGTGCTAGGGGCAGGGGGACCCAAGAGACCCAGTACTTC.